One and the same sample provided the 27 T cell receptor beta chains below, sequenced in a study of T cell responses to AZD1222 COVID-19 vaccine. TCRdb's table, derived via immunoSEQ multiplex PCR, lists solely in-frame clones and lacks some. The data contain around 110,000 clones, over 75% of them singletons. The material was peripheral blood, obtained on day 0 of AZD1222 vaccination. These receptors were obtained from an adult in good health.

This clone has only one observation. CDR3 DNA: TGTGCCAGCAGCGGGGCCGTCTGGCCTGGCTACACCTTC. Protein product: CASSGAVWPGYTF. The chain recombines TRBV9 with TRBJ1-2, with D unclear. The CDR3 spans 13 residues. Trimming took off 3 bases at V and 7 bases at J, with 13 bases between the two ends. Looked up from germline, CDR1 is SGDLS and CDR2 is YYNGEE. The whole variable domain, filled in from reference TRBV9 and TRBJ1-2, reads DSGVTQTPKHLITATGQRVTLRCSPRSGDLSVYWYQQSLDQGLQFLIQYYNGEERAKGNILERFSAQQFPDLHSELNLSSLELGDSALYFCASSGAVWPGYTFGSGTRLTVV.

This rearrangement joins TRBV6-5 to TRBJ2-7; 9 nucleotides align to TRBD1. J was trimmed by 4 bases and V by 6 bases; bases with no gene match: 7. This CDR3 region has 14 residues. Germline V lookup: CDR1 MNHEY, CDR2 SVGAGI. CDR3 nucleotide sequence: TGTGCCAGCAGCCCGACAGGGGGGGGTTACGAGCAGTACTTC. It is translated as CASSPTGGGYEQYF.

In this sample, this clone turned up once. Here the CDR3 reads CASRANSYEQYF. CDR3 in DNA: TGTGCCAGCCGTGCTAACTCCTACGAGCAGTACTTC. V is TRBV25-1 and J is TRBJ2-7; D remains unclear. V lost 8 bases, J lost 0 bases, and 8 bases lay in between. This CDR3 has 12 residues. CDR1 and CDR2 (germline): MGHDK, SYGVNS.

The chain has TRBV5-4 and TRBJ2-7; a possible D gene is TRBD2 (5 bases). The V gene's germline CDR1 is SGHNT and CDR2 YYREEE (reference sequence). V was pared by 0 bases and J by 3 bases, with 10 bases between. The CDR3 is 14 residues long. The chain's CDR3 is CASSLDSVGYEQYF. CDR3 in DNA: TGTGCCAGCAGCTTGGATAGCGTGGGCTACGAGCAGTACTTC.

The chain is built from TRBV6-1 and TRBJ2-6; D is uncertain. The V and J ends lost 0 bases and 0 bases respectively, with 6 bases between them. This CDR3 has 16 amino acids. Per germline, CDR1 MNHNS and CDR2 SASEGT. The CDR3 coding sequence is TGTGCCAGCAGTGAAGCGCATGGCTCTGGGGCCAACGTCCTGACTTTC. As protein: CASSEAHGSGANVLTF.

In nucleotides, the CDR3 is TGTGCCATCAGTGAGGAAGTAACACGAAGCACAGATACGCAGTATTTT. Translating gives CAISEEVTRSTDTQYF. The rearrangement links TRBV10-3 to TRBJ2-3; no definite D call. Germline values: CDR1 ENHRY, CDR2 SYGVKD. CDR3 length: 16 amino acids. V shed 2 bases and J shed 0 bases, with 12 bases lying between them.

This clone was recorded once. The CDR3 sequence is CASSDGGRATGELFF. CDR3 nucleotide sequence: TGTGCCAGCAGTGATGGCGGGAGGGCCACCGGGGAGCTGTTTTTT. The genes are TRBV6-4 and TRBJ2-2; TRBD2 matches 9 bases. CDR1 and CDR2 from the germline V gene are MRHNA and SNTAGT. Trimming removed 3 bases from V and 4 bases from J; junction bases left unmatched: 3. This CDR3 has 15 residues.

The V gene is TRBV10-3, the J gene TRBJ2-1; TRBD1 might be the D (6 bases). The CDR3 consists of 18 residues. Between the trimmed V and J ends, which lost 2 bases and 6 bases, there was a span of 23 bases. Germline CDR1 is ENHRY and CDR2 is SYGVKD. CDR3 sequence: CAISETLPTGWNANEQFF. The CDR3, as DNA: TGTGCCATCAGTGAGACACTACCTACAGGGTGGAACGCCAATGAGCAGTTCTTC.

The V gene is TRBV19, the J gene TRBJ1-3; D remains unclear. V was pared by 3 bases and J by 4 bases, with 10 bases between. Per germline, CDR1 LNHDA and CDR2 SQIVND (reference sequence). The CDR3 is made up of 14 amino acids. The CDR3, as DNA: TGTGCCAGTAGTATGTCAGCCCCGGGAAACACCATATATTTT. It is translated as CASSMSAPGNTIYF.

In DNA form, the CDR3 reads TGTGCCAGCAGTTCTCCCGGGACCACAATTCACGATGAGCAGTTCTTC. Translated, it gives CASSSPGTTIHDEQFF. The genes are TRBV28 and TRBJ2-1, with D perhaps being TRBD1 or TRBD2 (5 bases each). CDR3 size: 16 residues. Looked up from germline, CDR1 is MDHEN and CDR2 is SYDVKM. The V and J ends lost 4 bases and 8 bases respectively, with 21 bases between them.

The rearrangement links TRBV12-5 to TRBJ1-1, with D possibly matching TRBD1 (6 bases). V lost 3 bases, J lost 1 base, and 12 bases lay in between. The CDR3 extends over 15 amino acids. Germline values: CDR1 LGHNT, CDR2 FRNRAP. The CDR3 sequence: CASGFSIQGNTEAFF. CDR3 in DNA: TGTGCTAGTGGTTTTTCCATACAGGGGAACACTGAAGCTTTCTTT.

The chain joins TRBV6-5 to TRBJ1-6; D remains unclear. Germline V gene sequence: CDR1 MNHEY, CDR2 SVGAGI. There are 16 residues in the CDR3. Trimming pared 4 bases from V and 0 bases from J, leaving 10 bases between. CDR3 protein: CASSSPSVSYNSPLHF. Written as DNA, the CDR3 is TGTGCCAGCAGTTCCCCCTCCGTCTCCTATAATTCACCCCTCCACTTT.

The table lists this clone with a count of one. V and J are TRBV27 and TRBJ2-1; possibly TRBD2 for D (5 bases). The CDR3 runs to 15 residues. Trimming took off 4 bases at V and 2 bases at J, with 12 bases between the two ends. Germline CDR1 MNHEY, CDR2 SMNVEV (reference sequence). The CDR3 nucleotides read TGTGCCAGCAGTTCCCGGACTCCGGCCTACAATGAGCAGTTCTTC. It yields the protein CASSSRTPAYNEQFF.

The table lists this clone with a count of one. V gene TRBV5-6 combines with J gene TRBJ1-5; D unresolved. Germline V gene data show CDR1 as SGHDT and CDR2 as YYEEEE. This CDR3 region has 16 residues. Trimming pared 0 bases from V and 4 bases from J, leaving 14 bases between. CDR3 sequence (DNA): TGTGCCAGCAGCTTGGCTGGTGTACCATCAAATCAGCCCCAGCATTTT. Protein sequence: CASSLAGVPSNQPQHF.

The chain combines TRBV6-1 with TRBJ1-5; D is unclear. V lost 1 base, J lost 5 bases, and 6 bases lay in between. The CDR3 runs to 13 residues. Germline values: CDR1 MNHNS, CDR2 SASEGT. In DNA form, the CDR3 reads TGTGCCAGCAGTGAAGAGGAGTATCAGCCCCAGCATTTT. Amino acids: CASSEEEYQPQHF.

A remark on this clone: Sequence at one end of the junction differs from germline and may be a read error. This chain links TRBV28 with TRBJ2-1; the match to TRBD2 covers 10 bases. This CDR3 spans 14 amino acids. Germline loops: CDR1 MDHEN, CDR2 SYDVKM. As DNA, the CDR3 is TGTGCCAGCAGCGCTACTAGCGGGATCAATGGGCAGTTCTTC. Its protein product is CASSATSGINGQFF.

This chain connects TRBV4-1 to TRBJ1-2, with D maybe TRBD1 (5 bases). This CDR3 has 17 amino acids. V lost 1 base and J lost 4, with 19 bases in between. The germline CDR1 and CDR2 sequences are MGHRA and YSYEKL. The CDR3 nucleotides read TGCGCCAGCAGCCAAGTGCTCCGTGGGGGGAGTGTCTATGGCTACACCTTC. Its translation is CASSQVLRGGSVYGYTF.

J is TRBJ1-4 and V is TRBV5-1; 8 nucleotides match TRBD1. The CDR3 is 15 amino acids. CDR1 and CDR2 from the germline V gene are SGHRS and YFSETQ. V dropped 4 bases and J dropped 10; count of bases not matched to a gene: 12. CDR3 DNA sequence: TGCGCCAGCAGCCTTACCGGGACAGGAGAAGGAAAACTGTTTTTT. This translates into CASSLTGTGEGKLFF.

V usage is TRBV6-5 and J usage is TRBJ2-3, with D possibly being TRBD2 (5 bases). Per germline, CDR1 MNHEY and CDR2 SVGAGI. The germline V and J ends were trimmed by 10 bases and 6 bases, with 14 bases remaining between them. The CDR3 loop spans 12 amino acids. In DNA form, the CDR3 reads TGTGCCACTAGAAGCGGCCTGGATACGCAGTATTTT. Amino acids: CATRSGLDTQYF.

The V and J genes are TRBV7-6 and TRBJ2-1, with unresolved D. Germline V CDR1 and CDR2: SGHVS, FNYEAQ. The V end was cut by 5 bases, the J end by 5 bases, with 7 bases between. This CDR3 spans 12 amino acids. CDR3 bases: TGTGCCAGCAGCCCTCTGGACAATGAGCAGTTCTTC. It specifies CASSPLDNEQFF.

CDR3 DNA: TGCGCCAGCAGCTTGGGGGGACAGGGTCCCACTGAAGCTTTCTTT. Amino acids: CASSLGGQGPTEAFF. The chain has TRBV5-1 and TRBJ1-1, with TRBD1 identical over 9 bases. This CDR3 region has 15 residues. Germline CDR1 is SGHRS and CDR2 is YFSETQ. With V trimmed by 0 bases and J by 4 bases, 4 bases remained unmatched.

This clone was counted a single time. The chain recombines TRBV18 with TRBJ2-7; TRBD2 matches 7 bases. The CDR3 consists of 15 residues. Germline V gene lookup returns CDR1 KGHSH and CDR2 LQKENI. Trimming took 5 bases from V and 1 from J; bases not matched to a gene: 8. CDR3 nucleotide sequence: TGTGCCAGCTCAGCCTTCGGGGGGAGATCCTACGAGCAGTACTTC. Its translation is CASSAFGGRSYEQYF.

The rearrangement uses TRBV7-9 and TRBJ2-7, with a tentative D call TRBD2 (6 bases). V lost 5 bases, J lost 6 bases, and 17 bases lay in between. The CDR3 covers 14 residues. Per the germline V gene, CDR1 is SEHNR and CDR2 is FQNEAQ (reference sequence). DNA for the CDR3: TGTGCCAGCAGCGCAGTCGGGGGTTTCGTCGAGCAGTACTTC. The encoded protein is CASSAVGGFVEQYF. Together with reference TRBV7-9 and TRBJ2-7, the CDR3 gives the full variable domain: DTGVSQNPRHKITKRGQNVTFRCDPISEHNRLYWYRQTLGQGPEFLTYFQNEAQLEKSRLLSDRFSAERPKGSFSTLEIQRTEQGDSAMYLCASSAVGGFVEQYFGPGTRLTVT.

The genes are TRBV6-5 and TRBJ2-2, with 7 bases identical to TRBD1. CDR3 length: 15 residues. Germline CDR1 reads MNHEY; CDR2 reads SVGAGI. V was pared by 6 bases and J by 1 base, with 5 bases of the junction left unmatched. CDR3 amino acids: CASRPTGVNTGELFF. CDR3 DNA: TGTGCCAGCAGACCTACAGGGGTGAACACCGGGGAGCTGTTTTTT.

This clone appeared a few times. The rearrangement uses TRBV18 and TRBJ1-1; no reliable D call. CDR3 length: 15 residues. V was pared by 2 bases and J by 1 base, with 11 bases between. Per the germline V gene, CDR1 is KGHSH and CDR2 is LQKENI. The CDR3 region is CASSPRAAANTEAFF. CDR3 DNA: TGTGCCAGCTCACCAAGAGCGGCAGCGAACACTGAAGCTTTCTTT.

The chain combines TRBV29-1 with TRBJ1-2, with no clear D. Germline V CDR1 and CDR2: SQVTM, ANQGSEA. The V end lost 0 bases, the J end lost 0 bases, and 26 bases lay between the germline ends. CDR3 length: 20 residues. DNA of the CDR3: TGCAGCGTTGAAGATCGGATCTTGGGCAGCTCGCCCTTTTCTAACTATGGCTACACCTTC. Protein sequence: CSVEDRILGSSPFSNYGYTF.

The CDR3 spells CATPQGADTQYF. In nucleotides, the CDR3 is TGTGCCACCCCGCAGGGGGCAGATACGCAGTATTTT. The chain uses TRBV7-9 and TRBJ2-3; 7 bases are a match to TRBD1. The V and J ends lost 10 bases and 4 bases, in that order; junction bases with no gene match: 5. This CDR3 contains 12 residues. Germline CDR1 is SEHNR and CDR2 is FQNEAQ (reference sequence).